The clone carrying this TCR beta chain has at least ten counts. What it recognizes is unknown. Preparation of the TCRbeta library used unique molecular identifiers. TCRdb ran MiXCR on the PCR reads and lists one entry per CDR3 protein. The profile shows around 440,000 distinct CDR3 sequences, more than 9% of them singletons. The data are from a study of T-cell reconstitution after alpha-beta-depleted transplantation in children. Findings and caveats of the study: A year post-transplant, T-cell counts and diversity derived mostly from newly produced T cells. Alpha-beta T cells present about two months after transplant were reported to originate from several hundred expanded graft clones. High day-60 TCRbeta diversity in some patients came from surviving recipient T cells and thymic progenitors.

Trimming left V 6 bases short and J 6 bases short, with 9 bases between. This CDR3 contains 11 residues. Germline V gives CDR1 LNHDA, CDR2 SQIVND (reference sequence). The chain carries TRBV19 and TRBJ2-7; D uncertain. The specimen was PBMCs, collected before TCRalphabeta/CD19-depleted stem cell transplant. This clonotype originated in a child aged 2 to 10 with inherited bone marrow failure, due to receive a stem cell transplant. Here the CDR3 DNA reads TGTGCCAGTAGATCCGGGCGCGAGCAGTACTTC. As protein: CASRSGREQYF.